This T cell receptor (beta chain) was found in a study of cytomegalovirus exposure and HLA in healthy donors. General study findings and limits: Researchers counted about 150 TCR beta chains as cytomegalovirus-associated.

V lost 7 bases, J lost 4 bases, and 18 bases stayed unmatched. The germline V gene has CDR1 SNHLY and CDR2 FYNNEI. The CDR3 is made up of 18 amino acids. The assay was immunoSEQ multiplex PCR, and TCRdb's table has in-frame clones only and misses some. The sample carries over 150,000 clones, 85% recorded once. On this clone itself: The antigen is unknown.

Sequenced sample: PBMCs. The chain couples TRBV2 to TRBJ2-3, with TRBD2 matching 9 bases. The receptor comes from a young man in good health and CMV-seropositive. The CDR3 DNA sequence: TGTGCCAGCATACCCTTCGCGGGGGGGCAGAAAACCTCAGATACGCAGTATTTT. It is translated as CASIPFAGGQKTSDTQYF.